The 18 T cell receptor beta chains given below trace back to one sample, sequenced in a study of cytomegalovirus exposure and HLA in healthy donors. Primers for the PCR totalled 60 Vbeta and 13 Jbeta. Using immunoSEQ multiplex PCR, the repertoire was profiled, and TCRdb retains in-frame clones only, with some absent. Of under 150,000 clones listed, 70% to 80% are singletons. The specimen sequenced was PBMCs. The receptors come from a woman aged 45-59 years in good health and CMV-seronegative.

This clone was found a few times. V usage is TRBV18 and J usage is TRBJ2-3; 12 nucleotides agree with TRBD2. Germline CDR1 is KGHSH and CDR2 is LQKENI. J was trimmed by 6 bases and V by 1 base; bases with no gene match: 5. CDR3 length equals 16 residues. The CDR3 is CASSPRTSGAGDTQYF. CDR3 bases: TGTGCCAGCTCACCACGGACTAGCGGGGCGGGGGATACGCAGTATTTT.

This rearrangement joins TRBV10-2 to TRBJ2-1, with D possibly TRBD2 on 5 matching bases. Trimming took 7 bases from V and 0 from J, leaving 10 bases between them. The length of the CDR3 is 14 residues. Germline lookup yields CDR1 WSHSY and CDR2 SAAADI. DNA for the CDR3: TGCGCCAGCACCGCCGGGAACTCCTACAATGAGCAGTTCTTC. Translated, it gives CASTAGNSYNEQFF.

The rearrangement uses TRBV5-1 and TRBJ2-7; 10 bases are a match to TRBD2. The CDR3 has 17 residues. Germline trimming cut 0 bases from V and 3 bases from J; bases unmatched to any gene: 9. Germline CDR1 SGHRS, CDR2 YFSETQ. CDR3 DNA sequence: TGCGCCAGCAGCTTGGGACTAGCGGGTCCGGGAGACTACGAGCAGTACTTC. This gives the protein CASSLGLAGPGDYEQYF.

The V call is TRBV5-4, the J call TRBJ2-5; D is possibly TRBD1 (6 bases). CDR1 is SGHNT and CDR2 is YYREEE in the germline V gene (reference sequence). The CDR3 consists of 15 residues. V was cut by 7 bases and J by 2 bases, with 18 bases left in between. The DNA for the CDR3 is TGTGCCAGCCCACCCTTTAGGACAGATCAAGAGACCCAGTACTTC. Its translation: CASPPFRTDQETQYF.

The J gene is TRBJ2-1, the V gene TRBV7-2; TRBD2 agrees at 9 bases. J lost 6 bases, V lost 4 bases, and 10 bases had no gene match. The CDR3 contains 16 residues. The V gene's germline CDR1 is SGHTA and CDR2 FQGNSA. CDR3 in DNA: TGTGCCAGCAGCTCCCGTAGCGGGAGAACATCCAATGAGCAGTTCTTC. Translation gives CASSSRSGRTSNEQFF.

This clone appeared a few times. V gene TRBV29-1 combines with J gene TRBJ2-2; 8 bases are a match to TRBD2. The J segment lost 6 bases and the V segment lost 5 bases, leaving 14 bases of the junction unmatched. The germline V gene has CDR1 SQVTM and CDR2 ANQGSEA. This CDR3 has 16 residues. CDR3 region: CSVSEGSGSGSGELFF. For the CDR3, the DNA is TGCAGCGTTTCCGAGGGCAGCGGGAGCGGCTCCGGGGAGCTGTTTTTT.

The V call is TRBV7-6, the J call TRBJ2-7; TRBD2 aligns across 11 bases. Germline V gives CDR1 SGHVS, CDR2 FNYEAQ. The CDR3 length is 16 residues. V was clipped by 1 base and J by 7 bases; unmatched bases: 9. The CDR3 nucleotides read TGTGCCAGCAGCTTAGAAGGGACTAGCGGTAGGAGAGAGCAGTACTTC. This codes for CASSLEGTSGRREQYF.

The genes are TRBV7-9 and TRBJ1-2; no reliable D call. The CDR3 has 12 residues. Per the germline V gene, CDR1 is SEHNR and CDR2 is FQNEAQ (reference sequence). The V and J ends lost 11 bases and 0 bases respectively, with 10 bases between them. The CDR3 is CALQRANYGYTF. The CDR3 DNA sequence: TGTGCCTTACAGAGAGCTAACTATGGCTACACCTTC.

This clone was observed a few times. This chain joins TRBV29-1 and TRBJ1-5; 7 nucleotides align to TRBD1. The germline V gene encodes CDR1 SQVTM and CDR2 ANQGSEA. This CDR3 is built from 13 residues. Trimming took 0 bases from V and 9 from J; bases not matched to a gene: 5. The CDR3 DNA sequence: TGCAGCGTTGAAGAACAGGGGAAGGGGCCCCAGCATTTT. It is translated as CSVEEQGKGPQHF.

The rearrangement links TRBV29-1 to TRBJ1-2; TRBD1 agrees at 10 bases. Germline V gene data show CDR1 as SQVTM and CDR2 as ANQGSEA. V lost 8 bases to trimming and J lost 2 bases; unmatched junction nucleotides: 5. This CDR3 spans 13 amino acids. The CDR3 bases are TGCAGCATTAGGACAGGGGGAAACTATGGCTACACCTTC. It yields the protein CSIRTGGNYGYTF.

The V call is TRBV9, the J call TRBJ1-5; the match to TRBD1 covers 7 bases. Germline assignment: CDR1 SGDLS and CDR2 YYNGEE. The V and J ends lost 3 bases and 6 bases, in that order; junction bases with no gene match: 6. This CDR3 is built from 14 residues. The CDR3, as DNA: TGTGCCAGCAGCGAGACAGGGTTTGGTCAGCCCCAGCATTTT. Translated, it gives CASSETGFGQPQHF.

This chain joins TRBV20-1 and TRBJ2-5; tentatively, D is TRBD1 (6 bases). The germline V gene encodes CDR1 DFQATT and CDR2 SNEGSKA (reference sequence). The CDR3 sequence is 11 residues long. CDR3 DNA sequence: TGCGGGGGTGAGGACAGAGAGACCCAGTACTTC. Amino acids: CGGEDRETQYF.

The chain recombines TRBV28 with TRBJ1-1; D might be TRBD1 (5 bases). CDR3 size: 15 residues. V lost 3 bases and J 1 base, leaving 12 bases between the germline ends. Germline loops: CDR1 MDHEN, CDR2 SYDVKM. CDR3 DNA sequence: TGTGCCAGCAGTTTTTTGGGGGAGGGGAACACTGAAGCTTTCTTT. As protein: CASSFLGEGNTEAFF.

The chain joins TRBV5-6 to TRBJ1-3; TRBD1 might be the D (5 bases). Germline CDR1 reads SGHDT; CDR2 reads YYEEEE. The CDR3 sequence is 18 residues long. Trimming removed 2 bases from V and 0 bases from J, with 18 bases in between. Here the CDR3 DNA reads TGTGCCAGCAGCTTAATAAACCCGACAGCGGGCTCTGGAAACACCATATATTTT. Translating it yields CASSLINPTAGSGNTIYF.

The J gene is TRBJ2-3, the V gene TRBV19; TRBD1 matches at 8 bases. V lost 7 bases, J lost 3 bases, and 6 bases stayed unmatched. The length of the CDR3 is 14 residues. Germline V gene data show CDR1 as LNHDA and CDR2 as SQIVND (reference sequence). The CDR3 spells CASNAGGATDTQYF. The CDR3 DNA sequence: TGTGCCAGTAATGCAGGGGGCGCGACAGATACGCAGTATTTT. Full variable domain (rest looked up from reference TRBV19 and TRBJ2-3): DGGITQSPKYLFRKEGQNVTLSCEQNLNHDAMYWYRQDPGQGLRLIYYSQIVNDFQKGDIAEGYSVSREKKESFPLTVTSAQKNPTAFYLCASNAGGATDTQYFGPGTRLTVL.

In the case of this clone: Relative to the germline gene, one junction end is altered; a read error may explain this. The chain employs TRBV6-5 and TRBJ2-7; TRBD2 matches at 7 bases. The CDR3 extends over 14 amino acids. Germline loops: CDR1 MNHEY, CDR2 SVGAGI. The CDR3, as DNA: TGTGCCAGCAGTTACGGGACTACCTCCTACGGGCAGTACTTC. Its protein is CASSYGTTSYGQYF.

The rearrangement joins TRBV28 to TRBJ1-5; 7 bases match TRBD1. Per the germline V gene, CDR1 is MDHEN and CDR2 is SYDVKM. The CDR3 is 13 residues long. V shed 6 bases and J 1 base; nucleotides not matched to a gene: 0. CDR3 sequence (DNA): TGTGCCAGCAGGGGACAGAGCAATCAGCCCCAGCATTTT. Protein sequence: CASRGQSNQPQHF.

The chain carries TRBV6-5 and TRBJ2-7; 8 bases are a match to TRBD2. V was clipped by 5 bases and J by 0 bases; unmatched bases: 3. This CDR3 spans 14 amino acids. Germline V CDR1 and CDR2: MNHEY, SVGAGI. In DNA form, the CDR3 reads TGTGCCAGCAGTCCAAGCGGGAGCTCCTACGAGCAGTACTTC. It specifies CASSPSGSSYEQYF.